This T cell receptor beta chain came from a study of T cells in Graves' hyperthyroidism and ophthalmopathy. This clonotype was seen ten or more times. Trimming removed 5 bases from V and 10 bases from J; junction bases left unmatched: 18. CDR1 and CDR2 from the germline V gene are SGHTA and FQGTGA. The CDR3 contains 17 residues. The source material, RNA transcripts, was used to amplify TCR beta CDR3 regions. TCR CDR3 underwent first-round RT-PCR with the HTBI primer set. TCRdb fed the multiplex PCR reads into MiXCR, producing one record per CDR3 protein. The table lists around 420,000 distinct CDR3 sequences, around 13% of them singletons.

Specimen: blood. This sequence originates from a woman in her late teens or twenties with Graves' hyperthyroidism. The chain has TRBV7-3 and TRBJ2-1; TRBD2 matches 9 bases. The CDR3 sequence is CASSTAPGLAITDEQFF. CDR3 coding DNA: TGTGCCAGCAGCACCGCCCCGGGACTAGCTATAACCGACGAGCAGTTCTTC.